One sample yielded the 29 T cell receptor beta chains listed below, sequenced in a study of shared clonotypes between healthy human individuals. CD45RO negativity and positive selection for CCR7 defined naive CD8 cells, a population that excluded terminally differentiated effector memory CD45RA+ cells. Libraries were prepared by immunoSEQ multiplex PCR; TCRdb keeps only in-frame clonotypes and omits some of them. The data show about 1,800,000 clones, with about 95% seen just once and around 1.2% held by the top ten. Sequenced input: naive CD8+ T cells sorted from blood. All receptors derive from a man aged 18 to 30 in good health.

This chain uses TRBV5-4 with TRBJ2-7, with 9 nucleotides matching TRBD1. Trimming at V came to 4 bases and at J to 1 base, leaving 6 bases not matched to a gene. The CDR3 length is 15 residues. Germline CDR1 reads SGHNT; CDR2 reads YYREEE (reference sequence). The chain's CDR3 is CASSPGQGKSYEQYF. The CDR3 DNA reads as TGTGCCAGCAGCCCCGGACAGGGGAAGTCCTACGAGCAGTACTTC. Complete variable domain (other parts from reference TRBV5-4 and TRBJ2-7): ETGVTQSPTHLIKTRGQQVTLRCSSQSGHNTVSWYQQALGQGPQFIFQYYREEENGRGNFPPRFSGLQFPNYSSELNVNALELDDSALYLCASSPGQGKSYEQYFGPGTRLTVT.

The chain links TRBV19 to TRBJ2-7; TRBD2 might be the D (6 bases). Germline V gene sequence: CDR1 LNHDA, CDR2 SQIVND (reference sequence). There are 14 residues in the CDR3. Deletions cut 5 bases from V and 7 bases from J, with 18 bases between. The CDR3 here is CASSSAWGLEEQYF. CDR3 coding DNA: TGTGCCAGTAGTTCTGCGTGGGGACTGGAAGAGCAGTACTTC.

The J gene is TRBJ2-1, the V gene TRBV28; 7 bases map to TRBD1. J was trimmed by 5 bases and V by 6 bases; bases with no gene match: 13. Germline CDR1 reads MDHEN; CDR2 reads SYDVKM. CDR3 size: 16 residues. The CDR3 DNA reads as TGTGCCAGCAGATCTCAGGGGGAAAGGGGGAACAATGAGCAGTTCTTC. Its protein is CASRSQGERGNNEQFF.

The V gene is TRBV4-2, the J gene TRBJ1-5; D is perhaps TRBD1 (5 bases). V was pared by 0 bases and J by 3 bases, with 18 bases between. This CDR3 contains 18 residues. CDR1 and CDR2 (germline): LGHNA, YNFKEQ. The CDR3 DNA reads as TGTGCCAGCAGCCAAGATTCGGGGGGGGTTCTGCCCAATCAGCCCCAGCATTTT. This encodes CASSQDSGGVLPNQPQHF.

About this clone: The sample carries other DNA sequences with the same CDR3. The chain recombines TRBV9 with TRBJ2-1; tentative D call: TRBD2 (7 bases). With 3 bases removed from V and 0 bases from J, the gap between germline ends came to 13 bases. CDR3 length: 16 residues. Germline V lookup: CDR1 SGDLS, CDR2 YYNGEE. CDR3 protein: CASSAPGGSSYNEQFF. The CDR3 DNA is TGTGCCAGCAGCGCCCCGGGGGGCAGCTCCTACAATGAGCAGTTCTTC.

The chain has TRBV6-1 and TRBJ2-3; 9 nucleotides match TRBD2. Germline V gives CDR1 MNHNS, CDR2 SASEGT. This CDR3 contains 16 residues. V dropped 4 bases and J dropped 2; count of bases not matched to a gene: 7. This CDR3 is CASSGRTSVFTDTQYF. The CDR3, as DNA: TGTGCCAGCAGTGGGAGGACTAGCGTCTTCACAGATACGCAGTATTTT.

This chain connects TRBV6-5 to TRBJ2-1, with 10 bases identical to TRBD2. The V gene end was trimmed by 2 bases and the J gene end by 9 bases; junction bases not matched to a gene: 7. CDR3 length equals 15 residues. CDR1 and CDR2 from the germline V gene are MNHEY and SVGAGI. DNA of the CDR3: TGTGCCAGCAGTTACGCGGCTAGCGGGAGAAGTGAGCAGTTCTTC. Protein: CASSYAASGRSEQFF.

This clone was observed once. The J gene is TRBJ2-7, the V gene TRBV19; D uncertain. Trimming stripped 4 bases from V and 3 bases from J, with 10 bases between. From germline, CDR1 is LNHDA and CDR2 SQIVND (reference sequence). CDR3 length equals 13 residues. Here the CDR3 reads CASSTALGYEQYF. The CDR3 nucleotides read TGTGCCAGTAGTACCGCGCTAGGCTACGAGCAGTACTTC.

V usage is TRBV2 and J usage is TRBJ1-1; TRBD1 might be the D (5 bases). The germline V gene encodes CDR1 SNHLY and CDR2 FYNNEI. Trimming pared 3 bases from V and 0 bases from J, leaving 8 bases between. This CDR3 is built from 14 residues. CDR3 sequence reads: CASSEPGLNTEAFF. The CDR3 DNA sequence: TGTGCCAGCAGTGAGCCAGGGCTGAACACTGAAGCTTTCTTT.

This chain links TRBV7-9 with TRBJ2-5; D possibly corresponds to TRBD1 (6 bases). Germline CDR1 is SEHNR and CDR2 is FQNEAQ (reference sequence). Trimming left V 5 bases short and J 2 bases short, with 12 bases between. The CDR3 spans 14 residues. DNA of the CDR3: TGTGCCAGCAGCGGAACAGGGTCGCAAGAGACCCAGTACTTC. This encodes CASSGTGSQETQYF.

The chain recombines TRBV5-1 with TRBJ2-1, with D possibly matching TRBD1 (6 bases). Germline CDR1 is SGHRS and CDR2 is YFSETQ. V was shortened by 0 bases and J by 8 bases, with 15 bases between the two germline ends. This CDR3 is 15 amino acids long. CDR3 sequence reads: CASSLAGTPGDEQFF. In DNA, the CDR3 is TGCGCCAGCAGCTTGGCTGGGACACCAGGAGATGAGCAGTTCTTC.

CDR3 protein: CASSFNTDYEAFF. The CDR3 DNA follows: TGCGCCAGCAGCTTCAACACGGATTATGAAGCTTTCTTT. This rearrangement joins TRBV5-1 to TRBJ1-1, with D hard to call. V was clipped by 2 bases and J by 7 bases, with 12 bases between them. The V gene's germline CDR1 is SGHRS and CDR2 YFSETQ. This CDR3 region has 13 residues.

This clone has only one observation. The CDR3 sequence is CASSSPGTSRTDTQYF. CDR3 bases: TGTGCCAGCAGCTCTCCCGGGACTTCGCGCACAGATACGCAGTATTTT. V gene TRBV28 combines with J gene TRBJ2-3, with D perhaps TRBD2 (6 bases). The ends were cut back, 6 bases at V and 1 base at J, with 17 bases in the middle. Germline assignment: CDR1 MDHEN and CDR2 SYDVKM. The CDR3 has 16 residues.

Note on this clone: Relative to the germline gene, one junction end is altered; a read error may explain this. The rearrangement uses TRBV7-7 and TRBJ2-7; tentatively, D is TRBD1 (6 bases). Per the germline V gene, CDR1 is SSHAT and CDR2 is FNYEAQ (reference sequence). The CDR3 runs to 14 residues. CDR3 nucleotides: TGTGCTAGCAGCTTAGTTATAGGGGACACCGAGCAGTACTTC. It encodes CASSLVIGDTEQYF.

The chain joins TRBV13 to TRBJ1-2; 9 bases are a match to TRBD1. The length of the CDR3 is 14 residues. J lost 6 bases, V lost 0 bases, and 2 bases had no gene match. CDR1 and CDR2 (germline): PRHDT, FYEKMQ (reference sequence). CDR3 loop: CASSLGGQGHGYTF. Written as DNA, the CDR3 is TGTGCCAGCAGCTTAGGGGGACAGGGCCATGGCTACACCTTC.

The V gene is TRBV29-1, the J gene TRBJ2-7; 8 bases are shared with TRBD1. This CDR3 is 13 amino acids long. The J segment lost 4 bases and the V segment lost 3 bases, leaving 5 bases of the junction unmatched. The V gene's germline CDR1 is SQVTM and CDR2 ANQGSEA. The CDR3 region has the DNA TGCAGCGTTGAGGTTGGACAGGGATACGAGCAGTACTTC. It yields the protein CSVEVGQGYEQYF.

V and J are TRBV9 and TRBJ2-2; D remains unclear. Germline loops: CDR1 SGDLS, CDR2 YYNGEE. Trimming removed 2 bases at V and 2 bases at J, with 10 bases between. There are 15 residues in the CDR3. CDR3 bases: TGTGCCAGCAGCGTGCTGCCAGGCAACACCGGGGAGCTGTTTTTT. Amino acid sequence: CASSVLPGNTGELFF.

The rearrangement joins TRBV29-1 to TRBJ2-7; TRBD2 aligns across 11 bases. After removal of 0 bases from V and 3 bases from J, the junction contained 10 bases not matched to a gene. The germline V gene encodes CDR1 SQVTM and CDR2 ANQGSEA. The CDR3 contains 17 residues. In nucleotides, the CDR3 is TGCAGCGTTGAAGAGGACCGTTCTAGCGGGAGGTTCTACGAGCAGTACTTC. It specifies CSVEEDRSSGRFYEQYF.

The rearrangement joins TRBV11-2 to TRBJ2-7; 9 bases fit TRBD1. With V trimmed by 2 bases and J by 4 bases, 9 bases remained unmatched. The CDR3 has 16 residues. Germline V gives CDR1 SGHAT, CDR2 FQNNGV. The CDR3 nucleotides are TGTGCCAGCAGCTTATCCCATGCGGGACAGGGTTACGAGCAGTACTTC. Its protein product is CASSLSHAGQGYEQYF.

V gene TRBV27 combines with J gene TRBJ1-1; D gene unclear. V gave up 6 bases and J gave up 4 bases, with 12 bases separating them. CDR3 size: 13 residues. From germline, CDR1 is MNHEY and CDR2 SMNVEV (reference sequence). CDR3 DNA: TGTGCCAGCAGCTTTGATTCGTCCACTGAAGCTTTCTTT. This encodes CASSFDSSTEAFF.

Comments on this clone: Other DNA sequences in the sample encode the same CDR3. The V and J genes are TRBV5-6 and TRBJ2-7; D gene unclear. Trimming shortened V by 2 bases and J by 4 bases, and 7 bases separated the two germline ends. Germline CDR1 reads SGHDT; CDR2 reads YYEEEE. This CDR3 comprises 12 residues. CDR3 sequence: CASSFSSYEQYF. CDR3 bases: TGTGCCAGCAGCTTCAGTTCTTACGAGCAGTACTTC.

J is TRBJ1-2 and V is TRBV5-6, with 9 bases matching TRBD1. Looked up from germline, CDR1 is SGHDT and CDR2 is YYEEEE. V lost 0 bases to trimming and J lost 3 bases; unmatched junction nucleotides: 12. The CDR3 totals 18 residues. CDR3 DNA sequence: TGTGCCAGCAGCTTGGCCAGGGACAGGGAGAGGGTGTACTATGGCTACACCTTC. Residues: CASSLARDRERVYYGYTF.

The sample holds one count of this clone. The V and J genes are TRBV11-2 and TRBJ1-2, with unresolved D. This CDR3 is built from 15 residues. Trimming shortened V by 2 bases and J by 4 bases, and 14 bases separated the two germline ends. Germline loops: CDR1 SGHAT, CDR2 FQNNGV. The CDR3 loop is CASSLSHGSPYGYTF. The DNA of the CDR3 is TGTGCCAGCAGCTTAAGTCACGGAAGCCCCTATGGCTACACCTTC.

Points on this clone: Distinct nucleotide sequences in the sample also encode this CDR3. V usage is TRBV27 and J usage is TRBJ2-1; 8 nucleotides align to TRBD2. Germline assignment: CDR1 MNHEY and CDR2 SMNVEV (reference sequence). V lost 3 bases to trimming and J lost 7 bases; unmatched junction nucleotides: 5. The length of the CDR3 is 14 residues. CDR3: CASSFTGGGNEQFF. DNA of the CDR3: TGTGCCAGCAGTTTCACGGGAGGGGGGAATGAGCAGTTCTTC.

This chain uses TRBV5-6 with TRBJ2-7, with a weak D call TRBD2 (6 bases). The CDR3 is made up of 14 amino acids. V lost 0 bases and J 4 bases, leaving 11 bases between the germline ends. Germline values: CDR1 SGHDT, CDR2 YYEEEE. The CDR3 protein is CASSLVETRYEQYF. The CDR3 bases are TGTGCCAGCAGCTTGGTTGAGACTAGATACGAGCAGTACTTC.

On this clone: The identical CDR3 is also encoded by other nucleotide sequences in the sample. The V gene is TRBV29-1, the J gene TRBJ1-5; D remains ambiguous. CDR3 size: 13 residues. Per the germline V gene, CDR1 is SQVTM and CDR2 is ANQGSEA. Trimming removed 4 bases at V and 0 bases at J, with 7 bases between. CDR3: CSVAGDSNQPQHF. CDR3 in DNA: TGCAGCGTTGCGGGCGATAGCAATCAGCCCCAGCATTTT.

The V call is TRBV7-9, the J call TRBJ1-1; 9 nucleotides agree with TRBD1. CDR1 and CDR2 (germline): SEHNR, FQNEAQ (reference sequence). V lost 1 base and J lost 3; bases outside the gene matches: 9. This CDR3 spans 17 amino acids. CDR3 in DNA: TGTGCCAGCAGCTTAGTCGGACAGGGGATTGAGGACACTGAAGCTTTCTTT. Protein product: CASSLVGQGIEDTEAFF.

A few counts support this clone. The J gene is TRBJ2-2, the V gene TRBV30; weak D call: TRBD2 (5 bases). V lost 2 bases, J lost 7 bases, and 17 bases lay in between. Germline values: CDR1 GTSNPN, CDR2 SVGIG (reference sequence). The CDR3 has 15 residues. The CDR3 region is CAWSPLDGVIGELFF. The CDR3 region has the DNA TGTGCCTGGAGTCCCCTAGACGGGGTCATCGGGGAGCTGTTTTTT. The whole variable domain, filled in from reference TRBV30 and TRBJ2-2, reads SQTIHQWPATLVQPVGSPLSLECTVEGTSNPNLYWYRQAAGRGLQLLFYSVGIGQISSEVPQNLSASRPQDRQFILSSKKLLLSDSGFYLCAWSPLDGVIGELFFGEGSRLTVL.

The rearrangement uses TRBV6-6 and TRBJ2-1; D perhaps matches TRBD2 (5 bases). The V and J ends lost 5 bases and 8 bases respectively, with 10 bases between them. Looked up from germline, CDR1 is MNHNY and CDR2 is SVGAGI (reference sequence). This CDR3 is 12 amino acids long. CDR3 DNA sequence: TGTGCCAGCAGTCCGGGAATACATGAGCAGTTCTTC. Protein product: CASSPGIHEQFF.